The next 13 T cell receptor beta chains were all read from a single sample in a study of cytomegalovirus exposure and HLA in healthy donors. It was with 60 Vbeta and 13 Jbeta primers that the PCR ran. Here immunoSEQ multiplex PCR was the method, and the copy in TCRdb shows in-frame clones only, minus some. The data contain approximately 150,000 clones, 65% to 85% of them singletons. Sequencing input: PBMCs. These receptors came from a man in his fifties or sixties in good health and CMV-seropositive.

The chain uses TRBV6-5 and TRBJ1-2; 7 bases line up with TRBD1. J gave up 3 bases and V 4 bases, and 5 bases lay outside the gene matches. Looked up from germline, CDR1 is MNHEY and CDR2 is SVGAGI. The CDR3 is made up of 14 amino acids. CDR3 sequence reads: CASSSRGQYYGYTF. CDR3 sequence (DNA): TGTGCCAGCAGTTCCCGGGGACAGTACTATGGCTACACCTTC.

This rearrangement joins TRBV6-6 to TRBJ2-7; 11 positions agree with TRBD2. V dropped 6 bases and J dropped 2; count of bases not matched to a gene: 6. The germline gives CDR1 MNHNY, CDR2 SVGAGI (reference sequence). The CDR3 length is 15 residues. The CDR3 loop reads CASSPGLADTYEQYF. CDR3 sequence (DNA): TGTGCCAGCAGCCCGGGACTAGCGGATACCTACGAGCAGTACTTC.

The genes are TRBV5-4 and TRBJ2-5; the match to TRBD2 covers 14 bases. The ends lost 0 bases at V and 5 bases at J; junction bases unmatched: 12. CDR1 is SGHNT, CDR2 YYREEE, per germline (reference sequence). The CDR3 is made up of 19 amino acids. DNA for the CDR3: TGTGCCAGCAGCTTGGACGGGACTAGCGGGAGTTTGTCGCGGGAGACCCAGTACTTC. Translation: CASSLDGTSGSLSRETQYF.

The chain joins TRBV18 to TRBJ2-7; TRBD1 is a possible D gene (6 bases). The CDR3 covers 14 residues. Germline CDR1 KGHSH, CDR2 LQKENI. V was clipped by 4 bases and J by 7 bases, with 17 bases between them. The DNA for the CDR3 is TGTGCCAGCTCACTCTTACAGGGACCTGGGGAGCAGTACTTC. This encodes CASSLLQGPGEQYF.

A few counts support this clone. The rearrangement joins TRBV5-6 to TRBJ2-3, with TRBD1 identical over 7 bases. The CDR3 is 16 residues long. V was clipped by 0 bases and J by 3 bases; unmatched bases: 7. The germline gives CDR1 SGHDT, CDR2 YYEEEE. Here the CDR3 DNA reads TGTGCCAGCAGCTTGGCCGGGACAGCGAGGACAGATACGCAGTATTTT. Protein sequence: CASSLAGTARTDTQYF.

CDR3 DNA: TGTGCCAGCAGTCCCCAGACAGGGTACTCCTACGAGCAGTACTTC. This encodes CASSPQTGYSYEQYF. This chain joins TRBV28 and TRBJ2-7, with 7 bases that match TRBD1. Germline CDR1 and CDR2: MDHEN and SYDVKM. Unmatched junction bases numbered 7, after V lost 5 bases and J lost 0 bases. CDR3 length equals 15 residues.

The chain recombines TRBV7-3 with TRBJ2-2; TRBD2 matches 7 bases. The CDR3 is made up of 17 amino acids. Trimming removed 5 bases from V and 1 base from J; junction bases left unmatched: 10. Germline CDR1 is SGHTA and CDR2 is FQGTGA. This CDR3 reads CASSPGKVAGNTGELFF. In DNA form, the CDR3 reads TGTGCCAGCAGCCCAGGGAAGGTAGCGGGGAACACCGGGGAGCTGTTTTTT.

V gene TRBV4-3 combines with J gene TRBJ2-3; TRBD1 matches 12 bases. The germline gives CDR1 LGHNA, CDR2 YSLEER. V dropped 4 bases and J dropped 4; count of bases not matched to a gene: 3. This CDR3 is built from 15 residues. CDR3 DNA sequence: TGCGCCAGCAGCCGCGGGACAGGGGGCCCAGATACGCAGTATTTT. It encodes CASSRGTGGPDTQYF.

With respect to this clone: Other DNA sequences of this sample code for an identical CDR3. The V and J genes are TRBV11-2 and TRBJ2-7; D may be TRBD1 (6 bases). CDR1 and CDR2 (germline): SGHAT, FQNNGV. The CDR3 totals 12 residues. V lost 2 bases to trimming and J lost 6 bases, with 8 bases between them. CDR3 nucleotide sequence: TGTGCCAGCAGCTTACAGGGGTCCGAGCAGTACTTC. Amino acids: CASSLQGSEQYF.

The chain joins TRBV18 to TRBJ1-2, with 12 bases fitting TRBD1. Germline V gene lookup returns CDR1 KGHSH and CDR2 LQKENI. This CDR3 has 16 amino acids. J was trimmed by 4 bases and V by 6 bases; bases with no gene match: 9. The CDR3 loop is CASSNRPGQGAYGYTF. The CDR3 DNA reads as TGTGCCAGCTCGAACCGACCGGGACAGGGGGCCTATGGCTACACCTTC.

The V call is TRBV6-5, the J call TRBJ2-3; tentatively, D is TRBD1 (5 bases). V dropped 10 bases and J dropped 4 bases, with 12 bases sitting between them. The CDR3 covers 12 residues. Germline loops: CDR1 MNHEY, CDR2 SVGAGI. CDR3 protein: CANVGDSDTQYF. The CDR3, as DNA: TGTGCCAACGTAGGGGATTCAGATACGCAGTATTTT.

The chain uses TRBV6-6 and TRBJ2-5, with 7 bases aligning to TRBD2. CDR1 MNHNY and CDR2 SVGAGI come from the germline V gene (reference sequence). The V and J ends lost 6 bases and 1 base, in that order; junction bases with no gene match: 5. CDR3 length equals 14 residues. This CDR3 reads CASSPRGVQETQYF. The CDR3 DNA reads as TGTGCCAGCAGCCCCCGGGGGGTCCAAGAGACCCAGTACTTC.

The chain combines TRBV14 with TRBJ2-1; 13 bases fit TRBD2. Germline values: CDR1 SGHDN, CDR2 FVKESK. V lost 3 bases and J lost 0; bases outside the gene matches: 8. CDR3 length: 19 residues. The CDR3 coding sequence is TGTGCCAGCAGCCATAGACTAGCGGGGGGCCGAAGCTCCTACAATGAGCAGTTCTTC. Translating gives CASSHRLAGGRSSYNEQFF.